The 21 T cell receptor beta chains reported below all come from one sample, sequenced in a study of T cells in Graves' hyperthyroidism and ophthalmopathy. Amplification of TCR beta CDR3 regions used RNA as the template. First-round RT-PCR targeting the TCR CDR3 was performed with the HTBI primer set. TCRdb reprocessed the multiplex PCR reads via MiXCR and lists one record per CDR3 protein. Among fewer than 110,000 distinct CDR3 sequences listed, about 45% were seen once. Specimen: blood. These TCRs come from a man aged 35 to 55 with Graves' hyperthyroidism.

The chain combines TRBV28 with TRBJ2-7, with TRBD2 identical over 8 bases. V lost 5 bases and J lost 1; bases outside the gene matches: 19. This CDR3 contains 19 residues. CDR1 is MDHEN and CDR2 is SYDVKM in the germline V gene. The CDR3 nucleotides read TGTGCCAGCAGTGCCCCGGCACTTTGGGTCGGGGGGGTTTCCTACGAGCAGTACTTC. Its protein is CASSAPALWVGGVSYEQYF.

This clonotype was recorded at least ten times. V usage is TRBV7-2 and J usage is TRBJ1-2, with D tentatively TRBD1 (5 bases). The CDR3 is made up of 18 amino acids. The V end was cut by 5 bases, the J end by 4 bases, with 26 bases between. Germline CDR1 is SGHTA and CDR2 is FQGNSA. The CDR3 DNA reads TGTGCCAGCAGCCGGGCCGGGGCGAGGCGTTCAGGAGCCTATGGCTACACCTTC. It codes for CASSRAGARRSGAYGYTF.

Many counts were recorded for this clonotype. The gene calls are TRBV12-3 or TRBV12-4 and TRBJ1-1; D is unclear. Trimming left V 7 bases short and J 9 bases short, with 18 bases between. The CDR3 covers 13 residues. The CDR3 DNA reads TGTGCCAGCACCGGGGAAGGGTCATTCAAAGCTTTCTTT. Amino acids: CASTGEGSFKAFF.

V gene TRBV7-9 combines with J gene TRBJ1-2, with D unclear. CDR3 length equals 13 residues. V was trimmed by 5 bases and J by 3 bases, leaving 10 bases between them. From germline, CDR1 is SEHNR and CDR2 FQNEAQ (reference sequence). The CDR3 DNA reads TGTGCCAGCAGCGGAAACGCATACTATGGCTACACCTTC. Translating gives CASSGNAYYGYTF. The whole variable domain, filled in from reference TRBV7-9 and TRBJ1-2, reads DTGVSQNPRHKITKRGQNVTFRCDPISEHNRLYWYRQTLGQGPEFLTYFQNEAQLEKSRLLSDRFSAERPKGSFSTLEIQRTEQGDSAMYLCASSGNAYYGYTFGSGTRLTVV.

The table lists this clonotype with many counts. The V gene is TRBV5-1, the J gene TRBJ2-7, with TRBD2 matching 7 bases. The CDR3 contains 13 residues. The germline gives CDR1 SGHRS, CDR2 YFSETQ. V dropped 3 bases and J dropped 3; count of bases not matched to a gene: 3. The chain's CDR3 is CASSWDYYYEQYF. As DNA, the CDR3 is TGCGCCAGCAGCTGGGACTACTACTACGAGCAGTACTTC. Variable domain in full (rest from reference TRBV5-1 and TRBJ2-7): KAGVTQTPRYLIKTRGQQVTLSCSPISGHRSVSWYQQTPGQGLQFLFEYFSETQRNKGNFPGRFSGRQFSNSRSEMNVSTLELGDSALYLCASSWDYYYEQYFGPGTRLTVT.

This clonotype was observed at least ten times. V gene TRBV5-1 combines with J gene TRBJ2-7, with 8 bases that match TRBD1. V gave up 4 bases and J gave up 3 bases; unmatched junction bases: 3. This CDR3 has 13 amino acids. Per germline, CDR1 SGHRS and CDR2 YFSETQ. The CDR3 spells CASSATGDYEQYF. The CDR3 DNA is TGCGCCAGCAGCGCGACAGGGGACTACGAGCAGTACTTC.

Ten or more counts support this clonotype. The chain joins TRBV6-1 to TRBJ1-1, with 7 bases aligning to TRBD1. Germline V gives CDR1 MNHNS, CDR2 SASEGT. This CDR3 spans 16 amino acids. The J segment lost 2 bases and the V segment lost 4 bases, leaving 10 bases of the junction unmatched. The CDR3 DNA follows: TGTGCCAGCAGTGCCGTTACGACAGGGACCAACACTGAAGCTTTCTTT. This codes for CASSAVTTGTNTEAFF.

The rearrangement uses TRBV2 and TRBJ1-3; no firm D call. Trimming shortened V by 3 bases and J by 0 bases, and 3 bases separated the two germline ends. The CDR3 has 13 residues. The germline CDR1 and CDR2 sequences are SNHLY and FYNNEI. The chain's CDR3 is CASSEDSGNTIYF. CDR3 in DNA: TGTGCCAGCAGTGAGGACTCTGGAAACACCATATATTTT.

This clonotype showed up many times. This rearrangement joins TRBV6-4 to TRBJ2-3; D may be TRBD2 (6 bases). V lost 0 bases to trimming and J lost 3 bases, with 7 bases between them. The CDR3 length is 14 residues. Germline V gives CDR1 MRHNA, CDR2 SNTAGT. CDR3 region: CASSDSAGTDTQYF. The CDR3 DNA is TGTGCCAGCAGTGACTCGGCGGGGACAGATACGCAGTATTTT.

The gene calls are TRBV27 and TRBJ2-3; 11 bases are shared with TRBD1. CDR1 is MNHEY and CDR2 is SMNVEV in the germline V gene (reference sequence). The CDR3 sequence is 16 residues long. Trimming took 4 bases from V and 5 from J; bases not matched to a gene: 8. CDR3 DNA sequence: TGTGCCAGCAGTTCTTCCGGGACAGGGGGTGTAGATACGCAGTATTTT. Translation gives CASSSSGTGGVDTQYF.

This clonotype appeared once. It may be a read error: a sequence one base away is much more abundant. The chain recombines TRBV7-2 with TRBJ2-3; 10 bases map to TRBD2. CDR1 is SGHTA and CDR2 is FQGNSA in the germline V gene. CDR3 size: 15 residues. J was trimmed by 6 bases and V by 7 bases; bases with no gene match: 10. The CDR3 bases are TGTGCCAGCAAACCTAAAGCGGGAGGGCCGGATACGCAGTATTTT. Translated: CASKPKAGGPDTQYF.

Worth noting for this clonotype: The junction and the germline gene differ at one end; a read error may be behind it. The genes are TRBV7-6 and TRBJ2-5; 9 positions match TRBD2. In germline, CDR1 is SGHVS, CDR2 FNYEAQ. The CDR3 covers 17 residues. CDR3 bases: TGTGCTAGCAGCTGGAGTAGCGGGAGATGGGGGAGAGAGATCCAGTACTTC. This codes for CASSWSSGRWGREIQYF.

The sample holds many counts of this clonotype. This chain links TRBV4-1 with TRBJ2-1; TRBD1 aligns across 7 bases. Germline CDR1 and CDR2: MGHRA and YSYEKL. There are 16 residues in the CDR3. The V gene end was trimmed by 3 bases and the J gene end by 0 bases; junction bases not matched to a gene: 5. Here the CDR3 DNA reads TGCGCCAGCAGCCAGACGGGACAGTCCTCCTACAATGAGCAGTTCTTC. Residues: CASSQTGQSSYNEQFF.

Of note for this clonotype: No conserved phenylalanine or tryptophan ends this CDR3, so it is likely a read error. The gene calls are TRBV20-1 and TRBJ2-3; 16 nucleotides match TRBD2. V lost 1 base, J lost 4 bases, and 5 bases stayed unmatched. Germline V gives CDR1 DFQATT, CDR2 SNEGSKA (reference sequence). The CDR3 runs 17 residues. In nucleotides, the CDR3 is TGCAGTGCTAGAGCACCGGGACTAGCGGGAGGGTCAGATACGCAGTATGTT. Translating gives CSARAPGLAGGSDTQYV.

This clonotype was observed many times. This chain joins TRBV6-2 or TRBV6-3 and TRBJ2-7; D uncertain. This CDR3 comprises 11 residues. Looked up from germline, CDR1 is MNHEY and CDR2 is SVGEGT. This CDR3 reads CASGISYEQYF. CDR3 bases: TGTGCTTCGGGCATTTCCTACGAGCAGTACTTC.

The genes are TRBV9 and TRBJ1-6, with a possible D match to TRBD1 (5 bases). Germline CDR1 SGDLS, CDR2 YYNGEE. The CDR3 contains 16 residues. Trimming left V 0 bases short and J 7 bases short, with 14 bases between. The DNA of the CDR3 is TGTGCCAGCAGCGTAGGAGGGACTACTCTAAATTCACCCCTCCACTTT. Translated, it gives CASSVGGTTLNSPLHF.

The chain recombines TRBV20-1 with TRBJ2-3; a possible D gene is TRBD1 (5 bases). Germline V CDR1 and CDR2: DFQATT, SNEGSKA (reference sequence). Between the trimmed V and J ends, which lost 2 bases and 3 bases, there was a span of 9 bases. The CDR3 runs to 13 residues. CDR3 coding DNA: TGCAGTGCTAGACCCACAGGAACAGATACGCAGTATTTT. This translates into CSARPTGTDTQYF.

On this clonotype itself: With a much larger clone just one base away, this may be a read error. The V and J genes are TRBV6-5 and TRBJ1-1; D gene unclear. V lost 7 bases and J lost 4, with 10 bases in between. The CDR3 spans 12 residues. Per the germline V gene, CDR1 is MNHEY and CDR2 is SVGAGI. CDR3 DNA: TGTGCCAGCACTTCCCCCAGCACTGAAGCTTTCTTT. This gives the protein CASTSPSTEAFF.

The chain employs TRBV29-1 and TRBJ1-2; a weak D match, TRBD1 (5 bases). The CDR3 loop spans 15 amino acids. The V end lost 5 bases, the J end lost 8 bases, and 24 bases lay between the germline ends. From germline, CDR1 is SQVTM and CDR2 ANQGSEA. The CDR3 bases are TGCAGCGTTCAGGGAACCACAGATACAGGAGGCGGCTACACCTTC. Protein sequence: CSVQGTTDTGGGYTF.

This clonotype was detected ten times or more. This sequence joins TRBV6-4 and TRBJ2-7; D not resolved. This CDR3 has 13 residues. CDR1 MRHNA and CDR2 SNTAGT come from the germline V gene. Trimming removed 8 bases at V and 7 bases at J, with 18 bases between. The CDR3 DNA sequence: TGTGCCAGCCCCCCCAGAGCAGGACCAGAGCAGTACTTC. It translates to CASPPRAGPEQYF.

This clonotype was recorded many times. A much more abundant neighbour one base away suggests this may be a read error. CDR3 amino acids: CSVDRGAGELFF. DNA of the CDR3: TGCAGCGTTGACCGGGGTGCCGGGGAGCTGTTTTTT. The V call is TRBV29-1, the J call TRBJ2-2, with D perhaps matching TRBD2 (5 bases). Germline loops: CDR1 SQVTM, CDR2 ANQGSEA. Trimming pared 3 bases from V and 6 bases from J, leaving 8 bases between. The CDR3 sequence is 12 residues long.